Below are 32 T cell receptor beta chains sequenced from a single sample in a study of chemoradiotherapy in HPV16-positive cancers. Clones were sequenced by immunoSEQ multiplex PCR, and TCRdb holds only the in-frame ones, with some missing. The table has some 22,000 clones, roughly 87% seen once. The sequencing here drew on blood, taken from a patient who underwent chemoradiotherapy. These receptors came from a human donor with HPV-associated anogenital cancer.

In this sample, this clone turned up a few times. V is TRBV5-4 and J is TRBJ2-1; 7 positions match TRBD2. Germline values: CDR1 SGHNT, CDR2 YYREEE (reference sequence). The CDR3 has 16 amino acids. V was clipped by 0 bases and J by 0 bases; unmatched bases: 3. The CDR3 sequence is CASSLGLAYSYNEQFF. The DNA for the CDR3 is TGTGCCAGCAGCTTGGGACTAGCCTACTCCTACAATGAGCAGTTCTTC. The variable domain in full, with the rest retrieved from reference TRBV5-4 and TRBJ2-1, is ETGVTQSPTHLIKTRGQQVTLRCSSQSGHNTVSWYQQALGQGPQFIFQYYREEENGRGNFPPRFSGLQFPNYSSELNVNALELDDSALYLCASSLGLAYSYNEQFFGPGTRLTVL.

The rearrangement uses TRBV7-2 and TRBJ2-3; 11 nucleotides match TRBD2. This CDR3 contains 14 residues. Per germline, CDR1 SGHTA and CDR2 FQGNSA. V was pared by 5 bases and J by 5 bases, with 3 bases of the junction left unmatched. In DNA form, the CDR3 reads TGTGCCAGCAGCCCTGGACTAGCGGGAGATACGCAGTATTTT. This encodes CASSPGLAGDTQYF.

The gene calls are TRBV27 and TRBJ2-7; D gene unclear. Per the germline V gene, CDR1 is MNHEY and CDR2 is SMNVEV (reference sequence). The CDR3 contains 14 residues. Between the trimmed V and J ends, which lost 11 bases and 7 bases, there was a span of 24 bases. CDR3 residues: CAARPGQSQREQYF. The CDR3 DNA reads TGTGCCGCGCGCCCTGGGCAGTCTCAAAGGGAGCAGTACTTC.

This chain uses TRBV6-5 with TRBJ1-3; D possibly corresponds to TRBD1 (5 bases). This CDR3 is built from 14 residues. Trimming shortened V by 4 bases and J by 4 bases, and 11 bases separated the two germline ends. Germline CDR1 reads MNHEY; CDR2 reads SVGAGI. The DNA of the CDR3 is TGTGCCAGCAGTTCTAGGGGATACGGAAACACCATATATTTT. Its protein product is CASSSRGYGNTIYF.

Written as DNA, the CDR3 is TGTGCCAGTACGCCCGGGACAGGGGACACTGAAGCTTTCTTT. It encodes CASTPGTGDTEAFF. The rearrangement links TRBV19 to TRBJ1-1, with TRBD1 matching 10 bases. V lost 7 bases and J lost 3; bases outside the gene matches: 5. Looked up from germline, CDR1 is LNHDA and CDR2 is SQIVND (reference sequence). The length of the CDR3 is 14 residues.

This clone appeared once. The chain carries TRBV11-1 and TRBJ2-7, with 7 bases lining up with TRBD1. J lost 3 bases, V lost 1 base, and 6 bases had no gene match. This CDR3 region has 15 residues. The V gene's germline CDR1 is SGHAT and CDR2 FQDESV (reference sequence). The DNA for the CDR3 is TGTGCCAGCAGCTTAGTGGCAGGGGGAGACTACGAGCAGTACTTC. It encodes CASSLVAGGDYEQYF.

This clone was counted a single time. CDR3 sequence (DNA): TGTGCCAGCAGCTCCGCAGGGGGCACCCTCTATGGCTACACCTTC. Encoded protein: CASSSAGGTLYGYTF. V usage is TRBV7-2 and J usage is TRBJ1-2; the match to TRBD1 covers 8 bases. V shed 4 bases and J 4 bases; nucleotides not matched to a gene: 8. The CDR3 totals 15 residues. Germline CDR1 and CDR2: SGHTA and FQGNSA.

The V gene is TRBV2, the J gene TRBJ1-3; a weak D match, TRBD1 (5 bases). Germline V gives CDR1 SNHLY, CDR2 FYNNEI. The CDR3 consists of 15 residues. V lost 4 bases to trimming and J lost 0 bases, with 10 bases between them. CDR3 protein: CASSGDSYSGNTIYF. DNA for the CDR3: TGTGCCAGCAGTGGTGACAGCTACTCTGGAAACACCATATATTTT.

This rearrangement joins TRBV21-1 to TRBJ1-1. TRBV21-1 is reported as a pseudogene. This CDR3 contains 13 residues. The CDR3 loop is CASFKGGRTEAFF. DNA of the CDR3: TGTGCCAGCTTTAAAGGGGGGCGGACTGAAGCTTTCTTT.

The chain couples TRBV5-1 to TRBJ2-1; weak D call: TRBD2 (5 bases). Germline V gene lookup returns CDR1 SGHRS and CDR2 YFSETQ. Trimming cost V 0 bases and J 4 bases, with 11 bases left between them. CDR3 length: 15 residues. The CDR3 DNA is TGCGCCAGCAGCTTGGAGCCGGGATTATACAATGAGCAGTTCTTC. The encoded protein is CASSLEPGLYNEQFF.

The CDR3: CASSLEGLSGYEQYF. The CDR3, as DNA: TGTGCCAGCAGCTTGGAGGGCCTTTCTGGCTACGAGCAGTACTTC. The rearrangement uses TRBV5-5 and TRBJ2-7; D not certain. V was shortened by 0 bases and J by 3 bases, with 13 bases between the two germline ends. Germline-derived CDR1 and CDR2 are SGHKS and YYEKEE (reference sequence). CDR3 size: 15 residues.

This clone was observed once. The chain has TRBV2 and TRBJ2-1; unclear D gene. Germline CDR1 is SNHLY and CDR2 is FYNNEI. This CDR3 has 15 amino acids. V was clipped by 3 bases and J by 4 bases, with 13 bases between them. The CDR3 loop is CASSDVGYGYNEQFF. The CDR3 coding sequence is TGTGCCAGCAGTGATGTGGGATACGGGTACAATGAGCAGTTCTTC.

The chain carries TRBV13 and TRBJ2-7; a possible D gene is TRBD1 (5 bases). V lost 1 base and J 4 bases, leaving 14 bases between the germline ends. The CDR3 totals 15 residues. CDR1 is PRHDT, CDR2 FYEKMQ, per germline (reference sequence). CDR3 bases: TGTGCCAGCAGCTTAGTAACAGGCTCTGGGTACGAGCAGTACTTC. Translated: CASSLVTGSGYEQYF.

DNA for the CDR3: TGTGCCAGCAGCGTAGCTAGCGGTCAAGAGACCCAGTACTTC. Translated, it gives CASSVASGQETQYF. This chain uses TRBV9 with TRBJ2-5; 7 bases map to TRBD2. Germline V gives CDR1 SGDLS, CDR2 YYNGEE. V shed 0 bases and J 2 bases; nucleotides not matched to a gene: 1. The CDR3 is 14 amino acids.

The rearrangement joins TRBV5-1 to TRBJ2-3; 8 bases are a match to TRBD2. The trim removed 6 bases at V and 1 base at J, leaving 7 bases unmatched. CDR1 and CDR2 from the germline V gene are SGHRS and YFSETQ. The CDR3 is 15 residues long. The CDR3 coding sequence is TGCGCCAGCACGGGGCGGGGGGATCGCACAGATACGCAGTATTTT. Encoded protein: CASTGRGDRTDTQYF. Based on the CDR3 plus reference TRBV5-1 and TRBJ2-3, the full variable domain is KAGVTQTPRYLIKTRGQQVTLSCSPISGHRSVSWYQQTPGQGLQFLFEYFSETQRNKGNFPGRFSGRQFSNSRSEMNVSTLELGDSALYLCASTGRGDRTDTQYFGPGTRLTVL.

This chain links TRBV30 with TRBJ2-1; D might be TRBD1 (5 bases). The V end was cut by 1 base, the J end by 10 bases, with 14 bases between. In germline, CDR1 is GTSNPN, CDR2 SVGIG (reference sequence). CDR3 size: 13 residues. CDR3 loop: CAWSGDTGDEQFF. In DNA, the CDR3 is TGTGCCTGGAGTGGGGATACAGGAGACGAGCAGTTCTTC.

The chain links TRBV4-3 to TRBJ2-7, with TRBD2 matching 8 bases. Germline V gives CDR1 LGHNA, CDR2 YSLEER. V shed 0 bases and J 4 bases; nucleotides not matched to a gene: 8. The CDR3 spans 16 residues. CDR3 in amino acids: CASSQEIFGGRYEQYF. The DNA of the CDR3 is TGCGCCAGCAGCCAAGAAATCTTCGGCGGGAGGTACGAGCAGTACTTC.

The rearrangement joins TRBV4-3 to TRBJ2-3; 7 bases agree with TRBD2. CDR1 is LGHNA and CDR2 is YSLEER in the germline V gene. Germline trimming cut 6 bases from V and 4 bases from J; bases unmatched to any gene: 10. The CDR3 runs 15 residues. As DNA, the CDR3 is TGCGCCAGCAGTCTTAGCGGGTCCAAGGCAGATACGCAGTATTTT. Protein sequence: CASSLSGSKADTQYF.

CDR3 loop: CASSRGQGENTEAFF. CDR3 coding DNA: TGTGCCAGTAGTAGAGGACAGGGGGAAAACACTGAAGCTTTCTTT. The chain carries TRBV19 and TRBJ1-1; 10 bases are a match to TRBD1. J lost 2 bases, V lost 4 bases, and 4 bases had no gene match. The CDR3 runs 15 residues. Germline CDR1 LNHDA, CDR2 SQIVND (reference sequence).

This clone was seen just once. The CDR3 reads CASSVAGGSTDTQYF. CDR3 in DNA: TGTGCCAGCAGCGTAGCTGGGGGGAGCACAGATACGCAGTATTTT. The chain links TRBV9 to TRBJ2-3, with TRBD2 as a possible D gene (6 bases). This CDR3 has 15 residues. Germline V gene data show CDR1 as SGDLS and CDR2 as YYNGEE. Trimming removed 0 bases from V and 0 bases from J, with 8 bases in between.

The rearrangement joins TRBV15 to TRBJ2-7, with 8 bases aligning to TRBD2. V lost 9 bases and J lost 3; bases outside the gene matches: 7. The length of the CDR3 is 13 residues. Germline CDR1 reads LNHNV; CDR2 reads YYDKDF (reference sequence). CDR3 sequence: CATSPGTSYEQYF. As DNA, the CDR3 is TGTGCCACTAGCCCGGGGACTAGCTACGAGCAGTACTTC.

This chain connects TRBV13 to TRBJ2-3; 10 bases are shared with TRBD1. Germline CDR1 is PRHDT and CDR2 is FYEKMQ (reference sequence). V shed 5 bases and J 0 bases; nucleotides not matched to a gene: 8. This CDR3 comprises 17 residues. CDR3 DNA: TGTGCCAGCAGCGGGACAGGGGCTTGGTGGAGCACAGATACGCAGTATTTT. This gives the protein CASSGTGAWWSTDTQYF.

This chain uses TRBV2 with TRBJ2-5; 8 nucleotides line up with TRBD1. The CDR3 extends over 14 amino acids. V gave up 5 bases and J gave up 1 base; unmatched junction bases: 3. Germline V gene data show CDR1 as SNHLY and CDR2 as FYNNEI. CDR3 amino acids: CASSSGTGQETQYF. CDR3 in DNA: TGTGCCAGCAGTTCCGGGACAGGCCAAGAGACCCAGTACTTC.

The chain combines TRBV10-3 with TRBJ2-2; TRBD2 aligns across 11 bases. CDR1 and CDR2 from the germline V gene are ENHRY and SYGVKD. V was pared by 8 bases and J by 2 bases, with 4 bases of the junction left unmatched. The CDR3 loop spans 15 amino acids. The CDR3 loop is CAIQGTSGNTGELFF. In nucleotides, the CDR3 is TGTGCCATCCAGGGGACTAGCGGAAACACCGGGGAGCTGTTTTTT.

This chain joins TRBV19 and TRBJ1-1; no definite D call. This CDR3 has 18 amino acids. The germline gives CDR1 LNHDA, CDR2 SQIVND (reference sequence). The V gene lost 0 bases and the J gene lost 1 base, with 18 bases spanning the gap. The DNA of the CDR3 is TGTGCCAGTAGTATAGATCGGGCGTTACAGCAAAGGAACACTGAAGCTTTCTTT. It specifies CASSIDRALQQRNTEAFF. Filled out from reference TRBV19 and TRBJ1-1, the complete variable domain reads DGGITQSPKYLFRKEGQNVTLSCEQNLNHDAMYWYRQDPGQGLRLIYYSQIVNDFQKGDIAEGYSVSREKKESFPLTVTSAQKNPTAFYLCASSIDRALQQRNTEAFFGQGTRLTVV.

This clone was seen a handful of times. CDR3 protein: CASSSPGTAAYEQYF. For the CDR3, the DNA is TGCGCCAGCAGCTCCCCCGGGACAGCCGCCTACGAGCAGTACTTC. V is TRBV5-1 and J is TRBJ2-7; TRBD1 matches at 7 bases. V was pared by 3 bases and J by 2 bases, with 8 bases of the junction left unmatched. This CDR3 is built from 15 residues. Germline CDR1 reads SGHRS; CDR2 reads YFSETQ. The whole variable domain, filled in from reference TRBV5-1 and TRBJ2-7, reads KAGVTQTPRYLIKTRGQQVTLSCSPISGHRSVSWYQQTPGQGLQFLFEYFSETQRNKGNFPGRFSGRQFSNSRSEMNVSTLELGDSALYLCASSSPGTAAYEQYFGPGTRLTVT.

The V gene is TRBV11-3, the J gene TRBJ2-3, with D possibly matching TRBD1 (7 bases). Germline V CDR1 and CDR2: SGHNT, YENEEA. This CDR3 spans 16 amino acids. Trimming cost V 8 bases and J 2 bases, with 20 bases left between them. CDR3 protein: CASSPQGGSLTDTQYF. The CDR3 DNA is TGTGCCAGCTCCCCGCAGGGGGGCTCGCTCACAGATACGCAGTATTTT. The variable domain in full, completed from reference TRBV11-3 and TRBJ2-3, reads EAGVVQSPRYKIIEKKQPVAFWCNPISGHNTLYWYLQNLGQGPELLIRYENEEAVDDSQLPKDRFSAERLKGVDSTLKIQPAELGDSAVYLCASSPQGGSLTDTQYFGPGTRLTVL.

The chain combines TRBV18 with TRBJ2-7; 11 positions match TRBD2. Germline V gene data show CDR1 as KGHSH and CDR2 as LQKENI. V lost 2 bases, J lost 0 bases, and 6 bases stayed unmatched. The CDR3 has 17 amino acids. The CDR3 is CASSPYSGTSGSYEQYF. The CDR3 bases are TGTGCCAGCTCACCATACAGCGGGACTAGCGGCTCCTACGAGCAGTACTTC. Filled out from reference TRBV18 and TRBJ2-7, the complete variable domain reads NAGVMQNPRHLVRRRGQEARLRCSPMKGHSHVYWYRQLPEEGLKFMVYLQKENIIDESGMPKERFSAEFPKEGPSILRIQQVVRGDSAAYFCASSPYSGTSGSYEQYFGPGTRLTVT.

This chain joins TRBV14 and TRBJ1-4; D ambiguous. This CDR3 spans 12 amino acids. Germline lookup yields CDR1 SGHDN and CDR2 FVKESK. Trimming cost V 3 bases and J 10 bases, with 9 bases left between them. CDR3 sequence (DNA): TGTGCCAGCAGCCAGGGATTAGGAAAACTGTTTTTT. Amino acid sequence: CASSQGLGKLFF.

On this clone: The junction differs from germline at one of its ends, possibly a read error. V is TRBV6-5 and J is TRBJ1-2; 10 nucleotides line up with TRBD1. The CDR3 runs 14 residues. The germline V gene has CDR1 MNHEY and CDR2 SVGAGI. The CDR3 spells CASRYSGQGSGYTF. For the CDR3, the DNA is TGTGCCAGCAGATACTCGGGACAGGGGTCTGGCTACACCTTC.

The gene calls are TRBV7-9 and TRBJ2-7; 12 nucleotides line up with TRBD1. The CDR3 sequence is 15 residues long. V was pared by 5 bases and J by 5 bases, with 7 bases of the junction left unmatched. Germline loops: CDR1 SEHNR, CDR2 FQNEAQ (reference sequence). For the CDR3, the DNA is TGTGCCAGCAGCCTCGGGACAGGGGGCATCCACGAGCAGTACTTC. Protein: CASSLGTGGIHEQYF.

The chain combines TRBV30 with TRBJ2-6; D gene ambiguous. Per the germline V gene, CDR1 is GTSNPN and CDR2 is SVGIG (reference sequence). V dropped 0 bases and J dropped 4 bases, with 4 bases sitting between them. The CDR3 runs to 13 residues. The CDR3, as DNA: TGTGCCTGGAGTGTAAAAGGGGCCAACGTCCTGACTTTC. Translating it yields CAWSVKGANVLTF.